This T cell receptor beta chain stems from a study of blood T cells in healthy people across ages. Findings and limits, study-wide: In older individuals, TCR beta diversity per million T cells was lower, falling roughly linearly with age.

This clonotype was counted between two and nine times. Its antigen is currently unknown. Sample-barcoded 5' priming and a J-beta primer mix drove a second PCR of about 7 to 11 cycles. TCRdb recomputed calls from the 5' RACE reads with MiXCR, one row per CDR3 protein. This sample has some 1.5 million distinct CDR3 sequences; about 45% occur once, and the top ten carry more than 4%. With 5 bases removed from V and 1 base from J, the gap between germline ends came to 18 bases. CDR3 length: 17 amino acids. Germline V gene sequence: CDR1 MNHEY, CDR2 SMNVEV (reference sequence). The chain has TRBV27 and TRBJ2-1; perhaps TRBD2 as D (6 bases). The clonotype originates from a young woman in good health. The sequencing sample was made of blood. CDR3 bases: TGTGCCAGCAGTCCCTCGAGACGGGGAGGATCCTACAATGAGCAGTTCTTC. Residues: CASSPSRRGGSYNEQFF.